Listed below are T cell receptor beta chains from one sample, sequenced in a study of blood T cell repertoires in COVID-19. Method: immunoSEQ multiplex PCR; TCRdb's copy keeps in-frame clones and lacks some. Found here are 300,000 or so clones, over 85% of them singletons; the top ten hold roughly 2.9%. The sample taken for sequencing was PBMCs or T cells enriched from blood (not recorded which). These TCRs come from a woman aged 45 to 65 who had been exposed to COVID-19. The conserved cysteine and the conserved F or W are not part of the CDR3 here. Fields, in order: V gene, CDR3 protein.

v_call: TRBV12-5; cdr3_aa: ASAPGSYGYT
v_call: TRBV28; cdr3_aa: ATGTGLSYEQY
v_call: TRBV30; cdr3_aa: AWTSGRRGSQNTEAF
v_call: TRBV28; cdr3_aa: ASSSGQGATNEKLF
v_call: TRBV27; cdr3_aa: ASSSSPGTTDTQY
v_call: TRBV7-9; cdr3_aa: ASSKGAQSGEQY
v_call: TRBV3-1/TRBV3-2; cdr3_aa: ASSHKDSYSTDTQY
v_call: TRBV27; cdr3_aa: ASRGQGTQPQH
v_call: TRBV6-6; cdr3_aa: ASSRDRATYSGNTIY
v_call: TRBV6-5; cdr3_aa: ASTPQGVEAF
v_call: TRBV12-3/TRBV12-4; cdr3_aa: ASSPSRSSPQH